This entry lists 24 T cell receptor beta chains sequenced from one sample in a study of T cell responses to AZD1222 COVID-19 vaccine. The method was immunoSEQ multiplex PCR; TCRdb's version includes in-frame clones alone and lacks a portion of them. The sample lists more than 150,000 clones, 75% to 95% occurring once. The sample consisted of peripheral blood, taken on day 0 of AZD1222 vaccination. Every receptor here comes from an adult in good health.

This chain uses TRBV7-3 with TRBJ2-5; no clear D gene. This CDR3 has 12 residues. Germline loops: CDR1 SGHTA, CDR2 FQGTGA. Trimming removed 5 bases from V and 7 bases from J, with 11 bases in between. This chain's CDR3 is CASSHSPGTQYF. CDR3 nucleotide sequence: TGTGCCAGCAGCCACTCCCCTGGGACCCAGTACTTC.

The CDR3 DNA follows: TGTGCCAGCAGTTCCCGACAGGGCCTTAATCAGCCCCAGCATTTT. Translation gives CASSSRQGLNQPQHF. The chain employs TRBV7-9 and TRBJ1-5, with TRBD1 matching over 7 bases. Germline V CDR1 and CDR2: SEHNR, FQNEAQ (reference sequence). The length of the CDR3 is 15 residues. V lost 6 bases and J lost 4; bases outside the gene matches: 9.

This clone is a singleton in its sample. V gene TRBV9 combines with J gene TRBJ2-7; TRBD2 agrees at 13 bases. The CDR3 length is 17 residues. J lost 2 bases, V lost 6 bases, and 11 bases had no gene match. CDR1 is SGDLS, CDR2 YYNGEE, per germline. As DNA, the CDR3 is TGTGCCAGCAACAATAAGGGACTAGCGGGGTTAACCTACGAGCAGTACTTC. It specifies CASNNKGLAGLTYEQYF.

This clone was observed a few times. The chain links TRBV4-1 to TRBJ1-2; D remains unclear. Between the trimmed V and J ends, which lost 3 bases and 5 bases, there was a span of 4 bases. This CDR3 region has 11 residues. The germline V gene has CDR1 MGHRA and CDR2 YSYEKL. The CDR3 is CASSQGYGYTF. CDR3 bases: TGCGCCAGCAGCCAGGGTTATGGCTACACCTTC.

This rearrangement joins TRBV15 to TRBJ2-7, with TRBD2 matching 9 bases. The CDR3 sequence is 16 residues long. Looked up from germline, CDR1 is LNHNV and CDR2 is YYDKDF (reference sequence). Unmatched junction bases numbered 11, after V lost 6 bases and J lost 2 bases. The CDR3 spells CATSPAGGPSTYEQYF. As DNA, the CDR3 is TGTGCCACCAGTCCAGCGGGGGGCCCTTCCACCTACGAGCAGTACTTC.

This clone was seen a single time. V gene TRBV29-1 combines with J gene TRBJ2-7; possibly TRBD1 or TRBD2 for D (5 bases each). Trimming shortened V by 6 bases and J by 3 bases, and 18 bases separated the two germline ends. Germline values: CDR1 SQVTM, CDR2 ANQGSEA. The CDR3 has 14 residues. This chain's CDR3 is CSVRRDGDVYEQYF. DNA of the CDR3: TGCAGCGTCCGCCGGGACGGCGACGTCTACGAGCAGTACTTC.

The V and J genes are TRBV11-3 and TRBJ2-3; D is undetermined. The V gene's germline CDR1 is SGHNT and CDR2 YENEEA. The CDR3 contains 17 residues. The V end lost 1 base, the J end lost 2 bases, and 16 bases lay between the germline ends. In nucleotides, the CDR3 is TGTGCCAGCAGCTTAGGCAAGGGCCCCCCCCTCACAGATACGCAGTATTTT. Amino acid sequence: CASSLGKGPPLTDTQYF.

The J gene is TRBJ1-3, the V gene TRBV18, with D hard to call. The length of the CDR3 is 13 residues. Deletions cut 4 bases from V and 4 bases from J, with 8 bases between. The V gene's germline CDR1 is KGHSH and CDR2 LQKENI. CDR3 nucleotide sequence: TGTGCCAGCTCACGCTCAGGAGGAAACACCATATATTTT. This sequence encodes CASSRSGGNTIYF.

The chain is built from TRBV6-4 and TRBJ2-2; D may be TRBD2 (6 bases). The CDR3 runs 17 residues. Germline V gene lookup returns CDR1 MRHNA and CDR2 SNTAGT. V shed 0 bases and J shed 7 bases, with 18 bases lying between them. The DNA of the CDR3 is TGTGCCAGCAGTGACTCGACAGACTCATCCGGGGGCGGGGAGCTGTTTTTT. This encodes CASSDSTDSSGGGELFF.

This clone was counted a single time. The chain combines TRBV11-2 with TRBJ1-6; D is unresolved. Trimming took 4 bases from V and 8 from J, leaving 24 bases between them. This CDR3 is built from 18 residues. Looked up from germline, CDR1 is SGHAT and CDR2 is FQNNGV. Here the CDR3 DNA reads TGTGCCAGCAGCTCTCACCCCCGGGCCACAAAATCGGATTCACCCCTCCACTTT. The encoded protein is CASSSHPRATKSDSPLHF.

V is TRBV28 and J is TRBJ1-5; 7 bases map to TRBD1. Trimming cost V 5 bases and J 7 bases; bases outside gene matches: 5. The CDR3 length is 13 residues. Germline V gene data show CDR1 as MDHEN and CDR2 as SYDVKM. CDR3 protein: CASSPQGWQPQHF. The CDR3 region has the DNA TGTGCCAGCAGTCCACAGGGGTGGCAGCCCCAGCATTTT.

The rearrangement joins TRBV5-8 to TRBJ2-3; maybe TRBD2 (7 bases). CDR1 SGHTS and CDR2 YDEGEE come from the germline V gene. V dropped 5 bases and J dropped 6 bases, with 25 bases sitting between them. The length of the CDR3 is 17 residues. The CDR3 bases are TGTGCCAGCAGACACCTGATGGAAGGGGGGGGGACGGATACGCAGTATTTT. This translates into CASRHLMEGGGTDTQYF.

The chain couples TRBV7-2 to TRBJ1-1, with D perhaps TRBD1 (5 bases). Trimming cost V 6 bases and J 0 bases, with 11 bases left between them. Germline CDR1 and CDR2: SGHTA and FQGNSA. The CDR3 spans 14 residues. The CDR3 here is CASSPDRLNTEAFF. The CDR3 nucleotides read TGTGCCAGCAGTCCTGACAGACTGAACACTGAAGCTTTCTTT.

Here the CDR3 DNA reads TGTGCCAGCAACGATCACGGCAGAAAAACCGGGGAGCTGTTTTTT. Translation gives CASNDHGRKTGELFF. The V call is TRBV6-5, the J call TRBJ2-2; D is uncertain. Germline values: CDR1 MNHEY, CDR2 SVGAGI. CDR3 length equals 15 residues. V was trimmed by 7 bases and J by 5 bases, leaving 17 bases between them.

The chain combines TRBV5-6 with TRBJ2-1, with 8 bases identical to TRBD1. V was clipped by 6 bases and J by 4 bases; unmatched bases: 6. The CDR3 has 14 amino acids. From germline, CDR1 is SGHDT and CDR2 YYEEEE. CDR3 bases: TGTGCCAGCACTAGGGGACAGGCTTACAATGAGCAGTTCTTC. It codes for CASTRGQAYNEQFF.

This chain connects TRBV4-1 to TRBJ2-6; TRBD2 aligns across 14 bases. The CDR3 spans 19 residues. With 4 bases clipped from V and 0 bases from J, the junction kept 5 bases outside the gene matches. CDR1 is MGHRA, CDR2 YSYEKL, per germline. CDR3 residues: CASSRGLAGANSGANVLTF. The CDR3 DNA reads as TGCGCCAGCAGCCGGGGACTAGCGGGGGCCAACTCTGGGGCCAACGTCCTGACTTTC.

Of note for this clone: Other DNA sequences in this specimen translate into the identical CDR3. The chain employs TRBV3-1 (or the pseudogene TRBV3-2) and TRBJ2-1; D is possibly TRBD2 (5 bases). The germline V gene has CDR1 LGHDT and CDR2 YNNKEL (reference sequence). V was pared by 1 base and J by 4 bases, with 5 bases between. The CDR3 spans 13 residues. This chain's CDR3 is CASSQGRYNEQFF. CDR3 bases: TGTGCCAGCAGCCAAGGGAGGTACAATGAGCAGTTCTTC.

This clone has only one observation. The chain carries TRBV6-2 or TRBV6-3 and TRBJ2-2; TRBD1 is a possible D gene (6 bases). V gave up 5 bases and J gave up 6 bases, with 13 bases separating them. Germline CDR1 and CDR2: MNHEY and SVGEGT. The CDR3 length is 14 residues. The CDR3 loop reads CASSPRGWAGELFF. The CDR3 DNA reads TGTGCCAGCAGTCCGAGGGGGTGGGCCGGGGAGCTGTTTTTT.

This chain connects TRBV4-1 to TRBJ1-4; TRBD1 agrees at 11 bases. The ends lost 1 base at V and 8 bases at J; junction bases unmatched: 3. Looked up from germline, CDR1 is MGHRA and CDR2 is YSYEKL. This CDR3 comprises 15 residues. The CDR3 spells CASSQGDRGREKLFF. CDR3 sequence (DNA): TGCGCCAGCAGCCAAGGGGACAGGGGGAGGGAAAAACTGTTTTTT.

The V gene is TRBV11-2, the J gene TRBJ2-1; no firm D call. Germline CDR1 SGHAT, CDR2 FQNNGV. CDR3 length: 13 amino acids. Between the trimmed V and J ends, which lost 1 base and 6 bases, there was a span of 7 bases. The CDR3 DNA follows: TGTGCCAGCAGCTTAGGGCAGCTCAATGAGCAGTTCTTC. Translation: CASSLGQLNEQFF.

The J gene is TRBJ1-5, the V gene TRBV2; D may be TRBD1 (6 bases). This CDR3 is built from 14 residues. The germline V gene encodes CDR1 SNHLY and CDR2 FYNNEI. The V end lost 6 bases, the J end lost 7 bases, and 16 bases lay between the germline ends. This CDR3 reads CASRTLQGNQPQHF. The CDR3 DNA reads TGTGCCAGCAGGACCCTACAGGGTAACCAGCCCCAGCATTTT.

The V gene is TRBV28, the J gene TRBJ1-1, with D unresolved. V was trimmed by 2 bases and J by 1 base, leaving 11 bases between them. Per the germline V gene, CDR1 is MDHEN and CDR2 is SYDVKM. The CDR3 spans 15 residues. Written as DNA, the CDR3 is TGTGCCAGCAGTTTAACGGAGCAGCCGAACACTGAAGCTTTCTTT. It specifies CASSLTEQPNTEAFF.

This clone has only one observation. The chain links TRBV4-1 to TRBJ1-6; D may be TRBD1 (5 bases). Germline values: CDR1 MGHRA, CDR2 YSYEKL. With 4 bases removed from V and 5 bases from J, the gap between germline ends came to 12 bases. The CDR3 sequence is 15 residues long. The CDR3 sequence: CASSPRGVDNSPLHF. The CDR3 DNA sequence: TGCGCCAGCAGCCCTCGGGGGGTAGATAATTCACCCCTCCACTTT.

With regard to this clone: A much more abundant neighbour one base away suggests this may be a read error. The J gene is TRBJ1-1, the V gene TRBV6-1; D gene uncertain. Between the trimmed V and J ends, which lost 2 bases and 0 bases, there was a span of 7 bases. Looked up from germline, CDR1 is MNHNS and CDR2 is SASEGT. This CDR3 has 14 amino acids. CDR3 nucleotide sequence: TGTGCCAGCAGTGAAAGACGGGTGAACACTGAAGCTTTCTTT. As protein: CASSERRVNTEAFF.